This section outlines one TCR beta chain sequence together with its context. What it recognizes is unknown. Trimming stripped 3 bases from V and 0 bases from J, with 11 bases between. The CDR3 is 15 residues long. Germline loops: CDR1 LGHNA, CDR2 YSLEER. PCR used 60 Vbeta primers and 13 Jbeta primers. Sequencing was performed with immunoSEQ multiplex PCR; in TCRdb, only in-frame clones are kept and a portion is missing. This sample has approximately 89,000 clones; around four fifths occur once, and the top ten carry about 1.4%. This sample was taken from a study of cytomegalovirus exposure and HLA in healthy donors. Whole-study findings and limits: At a 0.05 false discovery rate, a later analysis found 15,000 to 20,000 TCR beta sequences to be associated with HLA alleles. Reports indicated that the classifier achieved high specificity and sensitivity in diagnosing cytomegalovirus status.

The sample consisted of PBMCs. This sequence joins TRBV4-3 and TRBJ1-1; D is undetermined. The receptor comes from a male donor in good health and CMV-seronegative. CDR3 nucleotides: TGCGCCAGCAGCCAGACCCGAGGTGTGAACACTGAAGCTTTCTTT. It specifies CASSQTRGVNTEAFF.